This T cell receptor (beta chain) was sequenced during a study of T cell responses to AZD1222 COVID-19 vaccine. Of note for this clone: Its antigen is currently unknown.

The study's findings and limits: Repertoire collection took place solely once the T cell response had peaked.

Trimming stripped 9 bases from V and 3 bases from J, with 11 bases between. The CDR3 contains 12 residues. Germline assignment: CDR1 MNHEY and CDR2 SVGAGI. Only in-frame clones appear in the TCRdb table, and some are missing; sequencing was by immunoSEQ multiplex PCR. The table lists about 170,000 clones, 90% of them singletons, with about 4.3% in the top ten. This clonotype was sampled from an adult who received the MenACWY meningococcal vaccine as a control. J is TRBJ1-2 and V is TRBV6-5; the D is unclear. The input for sequencing was peripheral blood, taken 28 days after the second dose of the MenACWY control vaccine. CDR3 sequence (DNA): TGTGCCAGTCGGGGATTGGACTATGGCTACACCTTC. Translated: CASRGLDYGYTF.